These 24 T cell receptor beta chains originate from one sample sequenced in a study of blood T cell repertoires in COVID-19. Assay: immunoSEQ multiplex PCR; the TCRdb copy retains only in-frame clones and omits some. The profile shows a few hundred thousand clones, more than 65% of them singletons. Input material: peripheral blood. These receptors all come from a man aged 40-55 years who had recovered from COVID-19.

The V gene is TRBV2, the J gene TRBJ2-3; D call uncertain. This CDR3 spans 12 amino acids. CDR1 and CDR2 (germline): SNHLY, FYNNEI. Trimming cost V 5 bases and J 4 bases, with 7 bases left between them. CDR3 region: CASSYSPDTQYF. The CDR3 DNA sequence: TGTGCCAGCAGTTATAGTCCAGATACGCAGTATTTT.

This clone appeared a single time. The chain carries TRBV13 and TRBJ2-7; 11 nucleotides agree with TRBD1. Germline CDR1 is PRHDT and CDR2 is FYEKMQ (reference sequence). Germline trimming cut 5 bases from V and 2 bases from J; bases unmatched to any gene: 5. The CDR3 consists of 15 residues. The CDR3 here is CASSLRDRGTYEQYF. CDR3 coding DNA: TGTGCCAGCAGCCTGAGGGACAGGGGGACCTACGAGCAGTACTTC.

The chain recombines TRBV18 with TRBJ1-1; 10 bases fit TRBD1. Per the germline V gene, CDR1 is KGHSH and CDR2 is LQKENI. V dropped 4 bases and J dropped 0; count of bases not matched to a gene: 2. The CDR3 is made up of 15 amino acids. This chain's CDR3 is CASSRDRGLNTEAFF. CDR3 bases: TGTGCCAGCTCACGGGACAGGGGCCTGAACACTGAAGCTTTCTTT.

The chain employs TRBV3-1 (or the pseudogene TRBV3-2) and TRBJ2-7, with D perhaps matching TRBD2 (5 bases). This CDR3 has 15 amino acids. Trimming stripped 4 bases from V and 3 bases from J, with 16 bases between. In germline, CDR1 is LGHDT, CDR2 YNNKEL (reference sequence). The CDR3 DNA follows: TGTGCCAGCAGCCCCGACGGACCCCGGGGCTACGAGCAGTACTTC. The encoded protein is CASSPDGPRGYEQYF.

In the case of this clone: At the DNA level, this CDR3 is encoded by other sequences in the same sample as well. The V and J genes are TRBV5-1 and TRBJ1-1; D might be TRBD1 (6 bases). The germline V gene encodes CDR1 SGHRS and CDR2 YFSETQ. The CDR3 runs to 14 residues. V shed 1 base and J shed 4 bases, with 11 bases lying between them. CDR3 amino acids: CASSLTDSRTEAFF. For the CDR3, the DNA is TGCGCCAGCAGCTTGACGGACAGCCGCACTGAAGCTTTCTTT.

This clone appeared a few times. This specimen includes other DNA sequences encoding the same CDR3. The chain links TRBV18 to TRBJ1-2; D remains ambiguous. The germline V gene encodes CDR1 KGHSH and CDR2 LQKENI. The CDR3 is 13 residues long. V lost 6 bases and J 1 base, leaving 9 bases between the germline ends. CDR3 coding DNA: TGTGCCAGCTCCCCTACAGTTAACTATGGCTACACCTTC. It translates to CASSPTVNYGYTF.

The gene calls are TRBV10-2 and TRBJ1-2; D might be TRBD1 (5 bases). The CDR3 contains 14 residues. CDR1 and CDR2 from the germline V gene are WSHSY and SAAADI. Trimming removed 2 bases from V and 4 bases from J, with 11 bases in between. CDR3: CASSEQGGGYGYTF. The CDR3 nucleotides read TGCGCCAGCAGTGAGCAGGGAGGAGGCTATGGCTACACCTTC.

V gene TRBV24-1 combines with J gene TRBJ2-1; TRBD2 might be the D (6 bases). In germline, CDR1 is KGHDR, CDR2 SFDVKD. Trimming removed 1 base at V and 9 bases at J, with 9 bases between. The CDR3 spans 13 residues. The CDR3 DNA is TGTGCCACCAGTGATTTCGGCGGGGCTGAGCAGTTCTTC. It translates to CATSDFGGAEQFF.

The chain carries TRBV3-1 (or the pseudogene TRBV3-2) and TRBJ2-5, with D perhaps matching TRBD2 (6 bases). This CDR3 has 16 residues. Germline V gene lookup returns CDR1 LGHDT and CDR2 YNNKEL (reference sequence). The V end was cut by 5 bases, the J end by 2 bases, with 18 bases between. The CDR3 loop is CASSLLTGLSQETQYF. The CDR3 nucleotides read TGTGCCAGCAGCTTATTAACGGGACTCTCACAAGAGACCCAGTACTTC.

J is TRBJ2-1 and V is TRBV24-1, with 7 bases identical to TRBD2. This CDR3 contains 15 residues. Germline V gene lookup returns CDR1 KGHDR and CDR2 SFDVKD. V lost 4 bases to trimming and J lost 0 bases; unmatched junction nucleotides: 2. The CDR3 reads CATSESGDSYNEQFF. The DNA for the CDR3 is TGTGCCACCAGTGAAAGCGGGGACTCCTACAATGAGCAGTTCTTC.

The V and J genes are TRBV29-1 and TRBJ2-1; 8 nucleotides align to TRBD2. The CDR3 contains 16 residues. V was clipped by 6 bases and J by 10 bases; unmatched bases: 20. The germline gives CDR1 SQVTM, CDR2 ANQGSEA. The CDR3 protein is CSVGRSSGAPPSEQFF. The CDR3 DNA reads TGCAGCGTGGGGAGGAGTAGCGGGGCTCCTCCCTCCGAGCAGTTCTTC.

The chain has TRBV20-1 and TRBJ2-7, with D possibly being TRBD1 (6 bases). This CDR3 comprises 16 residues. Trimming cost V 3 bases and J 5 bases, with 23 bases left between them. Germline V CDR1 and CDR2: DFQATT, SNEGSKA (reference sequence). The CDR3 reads CSASVWGRAGRNEQYF. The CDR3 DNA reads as TGCAGTGCTAGTGTTTGGGGGCGGGCAGGGCGAAACGAGCAGTACTTC.

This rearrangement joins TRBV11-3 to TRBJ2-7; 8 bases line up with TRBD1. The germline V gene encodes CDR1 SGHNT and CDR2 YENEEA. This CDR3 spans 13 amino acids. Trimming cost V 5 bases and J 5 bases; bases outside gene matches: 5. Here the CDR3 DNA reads TGTGCCAGCAGCACAGGGGGAGAAAACGAGCAGTACTTC. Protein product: CASSTGGENEQYF.

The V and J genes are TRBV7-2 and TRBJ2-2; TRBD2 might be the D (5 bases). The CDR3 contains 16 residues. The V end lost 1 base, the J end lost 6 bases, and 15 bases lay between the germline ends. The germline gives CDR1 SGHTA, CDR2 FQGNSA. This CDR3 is CASSLGSVDYPGELFF. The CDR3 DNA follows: TGTGCCAGCAGCTTAGGATCCGTCGACTACCCCGGGGAGCTGTTTTTT.

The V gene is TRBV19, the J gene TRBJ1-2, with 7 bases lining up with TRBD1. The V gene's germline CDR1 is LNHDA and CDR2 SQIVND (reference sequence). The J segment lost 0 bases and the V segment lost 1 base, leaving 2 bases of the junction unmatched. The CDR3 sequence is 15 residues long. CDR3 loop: CASSIGDSANYGYTF. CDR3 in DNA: TGTGCCAGTAGTATAGGGGACAGCGCTAACTATGGCTACACCTTC.

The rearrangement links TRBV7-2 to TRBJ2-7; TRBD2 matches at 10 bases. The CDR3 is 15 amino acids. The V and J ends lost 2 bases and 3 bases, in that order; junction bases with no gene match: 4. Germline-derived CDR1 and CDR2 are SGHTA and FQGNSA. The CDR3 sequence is CASSLRLAGVYEQYF. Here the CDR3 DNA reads TGTGCCAGCAGCTTACGGCTAGCGGGAGTCTACGAGCAGTACTTC.

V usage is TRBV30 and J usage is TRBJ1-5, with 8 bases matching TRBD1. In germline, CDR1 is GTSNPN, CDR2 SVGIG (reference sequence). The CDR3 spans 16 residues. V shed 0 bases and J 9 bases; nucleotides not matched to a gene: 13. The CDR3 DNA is TGTGCCTGGAGTGTACCCTGGGGACAGGTTCAAGGGCCCCAGCATTTT. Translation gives CAWSVPWGQVQGPQHF.

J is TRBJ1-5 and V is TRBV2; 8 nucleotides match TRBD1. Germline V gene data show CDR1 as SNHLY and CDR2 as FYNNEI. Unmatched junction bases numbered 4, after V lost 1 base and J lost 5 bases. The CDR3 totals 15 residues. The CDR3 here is CASSEDQGAYQPQHF. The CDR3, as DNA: TGTGCCAGCAGTGAAGACCAGGGGGCCTATCAGCCCCAGCATTTT.

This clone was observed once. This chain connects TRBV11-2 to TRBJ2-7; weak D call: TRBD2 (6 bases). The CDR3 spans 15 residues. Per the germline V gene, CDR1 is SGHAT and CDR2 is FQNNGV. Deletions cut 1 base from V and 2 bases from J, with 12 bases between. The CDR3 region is CASSLAGLAPYEQYF. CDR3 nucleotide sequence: TGTGCCAGCAGCTTAGCGGGACTGGCCCCCTACGAGCAGTACTTC.

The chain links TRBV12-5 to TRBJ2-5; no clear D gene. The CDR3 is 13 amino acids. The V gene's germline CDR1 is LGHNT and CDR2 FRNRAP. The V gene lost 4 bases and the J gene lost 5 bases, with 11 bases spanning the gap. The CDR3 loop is CASGSAQWETQYF. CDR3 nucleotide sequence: TGTGCTAGTGGTTCCGCCCAGTGGGAGACCCAGTACTTC. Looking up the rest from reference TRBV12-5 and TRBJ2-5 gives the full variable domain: DARVTQTPRHKVTEMGQEVTMRCQPILGHNTVFWYRQTMMQGLELLAYFRNRAPLDDSGMPKDRFSAEMPDATLATLKIQPSEPRDSAVYFCASGSAQWETQYFGPGTRLLVL.

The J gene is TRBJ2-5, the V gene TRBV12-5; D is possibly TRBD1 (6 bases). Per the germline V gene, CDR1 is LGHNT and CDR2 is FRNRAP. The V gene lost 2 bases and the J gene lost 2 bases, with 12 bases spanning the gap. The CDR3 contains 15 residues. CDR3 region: CASGLTRTVQETQYF. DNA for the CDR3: TGTGCTAGTGGTTTGACGCGGACAGTACAAGAGACCCAGTACTTC. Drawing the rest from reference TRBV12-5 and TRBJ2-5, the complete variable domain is DARVTQTPRHKVTEMGQEVTMRCQPILGHNTVFWYRQTMMQGLELLAYFRNRAPLDDSGMPKDRFSAEMPDATLATLKIQPSEPRDSAVYFCASGLTRTVQETQYFGPGTRLLVL.

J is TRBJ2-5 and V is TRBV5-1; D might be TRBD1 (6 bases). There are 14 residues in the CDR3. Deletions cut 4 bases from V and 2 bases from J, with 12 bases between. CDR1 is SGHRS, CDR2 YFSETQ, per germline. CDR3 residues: CASSAAGQQETQYF. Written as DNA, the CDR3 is TGCGCCAGCAGCGCCGCAGGACAGCAAGAGACCCAGTACTTC.

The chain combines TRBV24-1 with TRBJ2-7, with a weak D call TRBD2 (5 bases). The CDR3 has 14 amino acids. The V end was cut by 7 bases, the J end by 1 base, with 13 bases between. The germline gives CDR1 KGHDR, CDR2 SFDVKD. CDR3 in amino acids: CATREAVNSYEQYF. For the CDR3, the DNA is TGTGCCACCAGAGAAGCGGTAAATTCCTACGAGCAGTACTTC.

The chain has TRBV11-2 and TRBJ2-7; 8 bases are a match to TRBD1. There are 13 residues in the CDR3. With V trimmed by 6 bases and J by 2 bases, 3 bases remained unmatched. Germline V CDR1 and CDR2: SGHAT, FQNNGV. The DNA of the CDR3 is TGTGCCAGCAGTCGGGACAGGACCTACGAGCAGTACTTC. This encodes CASSRDRTYEQYF.